This T cell receptor beta chain was sequenced for a study of technical replicates of blood from several donors. This table comes from immunoSEQ multiplex PCR, and its TCRdb copy is limited to in-frame clones, with some not included. Among about 64,000 clones, 75% to 90% were seen once, and the ten largest hold less than 6%. In germline, CDR1 is SQVTM, CDR2 ANQGSEA. V was clipped by 5 bases and J by 2 bases, with 8 bases between them. The CDR3 contains 12 residues. The chain couples TRBV29-1 to TRBJ2-3; possibly TRBD2 for D (5 bases). The sequence derives from a human donor in good health. Some clones in this sample may be carry-over from other donors' samples. The specimen was PBMCs. CDR3 amino acids: CSVQRDTDTQYF. CDR3 coding DNA: TGCAGCGTTCAGAGGGACACAGATACGCAGTATTTT.